The present T cell receptor (beta chain) was sequenced within a study of T cell repertoires in cytomegalovirus infection. About the research overall: Public TCR beta signatures indicated both CMV infection and matching HLA type.

TCRdb fed the reads into MiXCR, producing one record per CDR3 protein. The sample has just under 550,000 distinct CDR3 sequences; more than 25% are singletons. Study results and caveats: HLA-C-restricted TCR beta clonotypes specific for CMV led the ex vivo response.

This clonotype was observed a handful of times. Antigen specificity is unknown. The origin of this receptor is a human donor in good health (CMV status not recorded). Some clones in this sample may be carry-over from other donors' samples. Sequenced: PBMCs.

This CDR3 is CASSDNRGYNEQFF. The CDR3 DNA reads TGTGCCAGCAGTGATAACAGAGGCTACAATGAGCAGTTCTTC. The rearrangement joins TRBV12-3 or TRBV12-4 to TRBJ2-1; D call uncertain. V was clipped by 5 bases and J by 3 bases, with 11 bases between them. The CDR3 extends over 14 amino acids.